This record covers a single T cell receptor (beta chain). Its antigen is currently unknown. The data belong to a study of T cell responses to AZD1222 COVID-19 vaccine. Only in-frame clones appear in the TCRdb table, and some are missing; sequencing was by immunoSEQ multiplex PCR. This sample has 80,000 or so clones; about nine tenths occur once, and the top ten carry 4.5%. Germline CDR1 reads ENHRY; CDR2 reads SYGVKD. V was clipped by 9 bases and J by 6 bases, with 20 bases between them. This CDR3 region has 14 residues. Study outcomes and limitations: Spike-spanning, vaccine-associated CD4 TCRs were dominant at 160-218 and 743-854.

The V gene is TRBV10-3, the J gene TRBJ1-2, with D maybe TRBD1 (6 bases). The sequence derives from an adult in good health. The source was peripheral blood, collected on day 0 of MenACWY control vaccination. CDR3 protein: CAISTGLEVDGYTF. CDR3 DNA: TGTGCCATTTCCACAGGGTTAGAAGTGGATGGCTACACCTTC.